A single sample gave rise to the 25 T cell receptor beta chains below, sequenced in a study of control samples from healthy donors and cancer patients (TCRdb year 2020). Library preparation employed the immunoSEQ multiplex PCR assay. The source is immuneACCESS, and TCRdb retained only in-frame sequences with V and J called. Part of the clones is not carried over; for the studies checked, unresolved V genes explain less than half of this, and the remainder is unexplained. Present in this sample are about 120,000 clones, 80% to 90% of which were seen just once. About two fifths of the sample rests with the top ten. Material: blood. The receptors stem from a man aged 45-65 years in good health.

V usage is TRBV5-5 and J usage is TRBJ1-2; tentatively, D is TRBD1 (6 bases). There are 14 residues in the CDR3. The V gene lost 5 bases and the J gene lost 8 bases, with 19 bases spanning the gap. The germline V gene encodes CDR1 SGHKS and CDR2 YYEKEE (reference sequence). The CDR3 loop reads CASRTSSGVDGYTF. CDR3 bases: TGTGCCAGCAGAACGAGTTCAGGGGTGGACGGCTACACCTTC.

The chain joins TRBV5-4 to TRBJ2-7; D might be TRBD1 (6 bases). The CDR3 has 12 amino acids. CDR1 and CDR2 (germline): SGHNT, YYREEE (reference sequence). Trimming pared 4 bases from V and 4 bases from J, leaving 9 bases between. The CDR3 region has the DNA TGTGCCAGCAGCACGCAGGGGTACGAGCAGTACTTC. Its protein is CASSTQGYEQYF.

This clone was recorded once. The rearrangement links TRBV27 to TRBJ2-7; 8 positions agree with TRBD1. The germline V gene has CDR1 MNHEY and CDR2 SMNVEV (reference sequence). The CDR3 runs 14 residues. Losses at the gene ends were 0 bases for V and 3 bases for J; bases not matched to a gene: 1. CDR3 nucleotides: TGTGCCAGCAGTTTATCGGGGACAGGCTACGAGCAGTACTTC. Its translation: CASSLSGTGYEQYF.

CDR3 sequence (DNA): TGTGCCAGCAGCGTCTCGGACAGTCTTGGTCAGCCCCAGCATTTT. As protein: CASSVSDSLGQPQHF. The V and J genes are TRBV9 and TRBJ1-5; TRBD1 might be the D (6 bases). CDR3 length: 15 amino acids. Germline V CDR1 and CDR2: SGDLS, YYNGEE. V was clipped by 2 bases and J by 6 bases, with 15 bases between them.

This chain connects TRBV29-1 to TRBJ2-5, with D tentatively TRBD1 (5 bases). Germline V gives CDR1 SQVTM, CDR2 ANQGSEA. V was trimmed by 7 bases and J by 3 bases, leaving 15 bases between them. This CDR3 comprises 13 residues. In DNA form, the CDR3 reads TGCAGCGCCGAAGCCCCAGGGAAAGAGACCCAGTACTTC. It yields the protein CSAEAPGKETQYF.

This clone appeared a few times. The chain links TRBV27 to TRBJ1-5, with 7 bases matching TRBD1. V lost 11 bases and J lost 6; bases outside the gene matches: 22. The germline V gene has CDR1 MNHEY and CDR2 SMNVEV (reference sequence). CDR3 length equals 17 residues. CDR3 region: CAGQGGNSGTWGQPQHF. Here the CDR3 DNA reads TGTGCCGGTCAGGGGGGGAATTCCGGGACCTGGGGTCAGCCCCAGCATTTT.

CDR3 loop: CASSLRQGYRQYF. The CDR3 coding sequence is TGTGCCAGCAGTTTGCGACAAGGCTACCGGCAGTACTTC. The chain couples TRBV28 to TRBJ2-7; D remains unclear. This CDR3 contains 13 residues. The V end was cut by 3 bases, the J end by 9 bases, with 15 bases between. The germline V gene encodes CDR1 MDHEN and CDR2 SYDVKM.

This clone was seen a few times. The chain employs TRBV2 and TRBJ1-2; possibly TRBD1 for D (5 bases). Trimming stripped 10 bases from V and 5 bases from J, with 11 bases between. Germline CDR1 and CDR2: SNHLY and FYNNEI. The CDR3 loop spans 11 amino acids. CDR3 bases: TGTGCCACGGGACCGCTGTATGGCTACACCTTC. Translation gives CATGPLYGYTF.

This chain connects TRBV19 to TRBJ2-7; 7 bases match TRBD1. V lost 3 bases, J lost 4 bases, and 3 bases stayed unmatched. The CDR3 contains 13 residues. Germline V CDR1 and CDR2: LNHDA, SQIVND (reference sequence). The CDR3 sequence is CASSIDREYEQYF. The CDR3 bases are TGTGCCAGTAGTATTGACAGGGAATACGAGCAGTACTTC.

The chain has TRBV6-1 and TRBJ1-1, with a weak D call TRBD1 (5 bases). Trimming removed 2 bases at V and 2 bases at J, with 9 bases between. From germline, CDR1 is MNHNS and CDR2 SASEGT. The CDR3 sequence is 14 residues long. CDR3 in DNA: TGTGCCAGCAGTGAACGGGGGATTAACACTGAAGCTTTCTTT. Protein sequence: CASSERGINTEAFF.

This clone was counted a single time. The genes are TRBV29-1 and TRBJ1-2; 12 positions match TRBD1. CDR3 length: 16 residues. Losses at the gene ends were 0 bases for V and 5 bases for J; bases not matched to a gene: 7. From germline, CDR1 is SQVTM and CDR2 ANQGSEA. The chain's CDR3 is CSVEERDRGRLYGYTF. CDR3 nucleotide sequence: TGCAGCGTTGAAGAAAGGGACAGGGGGCGCTTGTATGGCTACACCTTC.

This chain uses TRBV13 with TRBJ1-1; D ambiguous. The V end lost 5 bases, the J end lost 1 base, and 5 bases lay between the germline ends. The germline CDR1 and CDR2 sequences are PRHDT and FYEKMQ (reference sequence). The CDR3 sequence is 12 residues long. The CDR3 bases are TGTGCCAGCAGCCCGCCGAACACTGAAGCTTTCTTT. It yields the protein CASSPPNTEAFF.

The gene calls are TRBV12-3 or TRBV12-4 and TRBJ2-5, with D perhaps matching TRBD1 or TRBD2 (5 bases each). The CDR3 loop spans 12 amino acids. Trimming cost V 2 bases and J 9 bases, with 10 bases left between them. The CDR3 bases are TGTGCCAGCAGTTTATATGTGGGGGCCCAGTACTTC. It specifies CASSLYVGAQYF.

The table lists this clone with a count of one. The rearrangement joins TRBV6-5 to TRBJ2-1; 8 bases line up with TRBD1. The CDR3 is made up of 15 amino acids. Germline V gene sequence: CDR1 MNHEY, CDR2 SVGAGI. V gave up 6 bases and J gave up 6 bases; unmatched junction bases: 10. DNA of the CDR3: TGTGCCAGCAGGACCTCCAGGGGGCGTATCAATGAGCAGTTCTTC. Protein product: CASRTSRGRINEQFF.

Concerning this clone itself: Its ends do not fully match the called genes, so a read error is possible. The V call is TRBV2, the J call TRBJ1-6; no definite D call. The CDR3 consists of 16 residues. Germline V gene data show CDR1 as SNHLY and CDR2 as FYNNEI. For the CDR3, the DNA is TGTGCCAGCAGGGAAGGAGCGCGGCTCTATAATTCACCCCTCCACTTT. Residues: CASREGARLYNSPLHF.

The chain joins TRBV18 to TRBJ1-3, with TRBD1 matching over 9 bases. CDR3 length equals 14 residues. With V trimmed by 6 bases and J by 4 bases, 4 bases remained unmatched. Germline CDR1 and CDR2: KGHSH and LQKENI. CDR3 bases: TGTGCCAGCTCGCGGACAGGGGCCGGAAACACCATATATTTT. This gives the protein CASSRTGAGNTIYF.

This clone came up a few times. V is TRBV15 and J is TRBJ1-4, with D tentatively TRBD1 (6 bases). This CDR3 comprises 14 residues. Germline assignment: CDR1 LNHNV and CDR2 YYDKDF (reference sequence). V was cut by 3 bases and J by 2 bases, with 7 bases left in between. CDR3 residues: CATSSRGTNEKLFF. CDR3 coding DNA: TGTGCCACCAGCAGCAGGGGTACTAATGAAAAACTGTTTTTT.

The rearrangement joins TRBV10-3 to TRBJ1-1, with a possible D match to TRBD1 (5 bases). Looked up from germline, CDR1 is ENHRY and CDR2 is SYGVKD. With 10 bases removed from V and 2 bases from J, the gap between germline ends came to 17 bases. This CDR3 is built from 14 residues. The DNA of the CDR3 is TGTGCCACCGGCGGGAACAGGACAAACACTGAAGCTTTCTTT. Its translation is CATGGNRTNTEAFF.

Only a few counts were recorded for this clone. The chain combines TRBV5-5 with TRBJ2-5; no definite D call. Germline CDR1 is SGHKS and CDR2 is YYEKEE (reference sequence). The CDR3 is 13 residues long. V dropped 0 bases and J dropped 5 bases, with 8 bases sitting between them. This chain's CDR3 is CASSLVSAETQYF. The CDR3, as DNA: TGTGCCAGCAGCTTGGTGAGCGCGGAGACCCAGTACTTC.

This clone has a handful of counts. The genes are TRBV10-2 and TRBJ1-5; D ambiguous. This CDR3 region has 15 residues. Trimming left V 10 bases short and J 2 bases short, with 18 bases between. Germline loops: CDR1 WSHSY, CDR2 SAAADI. The CDR3 DNA sequence: TGCGCCACCACACTAGACCCGTCGGGCAATCAGCCCCAGCATTTT. It translates to CATTLDPSGNQPQHF.

The chain is built from TRBV5-1 and TRBJ2-3; 12 nucleotides match TRBD1. V lost 1 base and J lost 6; bases outside the gene matches: 6. Germline V gene lookup returns CDR1 SGHRS and CDR2 YFSETQ. The CDR3 sequence is 16 residues long. The DNA for the CDR3 is TGCGCCAGCAGCTTGCAGGGACAGGGGGCGAAGGATACGCAGTATTTT. Protein: CASSLQGQGAKDTQYF. The full variable domain, with the rest looked up from reference TRBV5-1 and TRBJ2-3, is KAGVTQTPRYLIKTRGQQVTLSCSPISGHRSVSWYQQTPGQGLQFLFEYFSETQRNKGNFPGRFSGRQFSNSRSEMNVSTLELGDSALYLCASSLQGQGAKDTQYFGPGTRLTVL.

Only a few counts were recorded for this clone. The rearrangement uses TRBV15 and TRBJ1-2; unclear D gene. Trimming took off 0 bases at V and 2 bases at J, with 10 bases between the two ends. The CDR3 consists of 15 residues. Germline V gene data show CDR1 as LNHNV and CDR2 as YYDKDF (reference sequence). CDR3 bases: TGTGCCACCAGCAGAGAAGTCAGAGGAAACTATGGCTACACCTTC. Encoded protein: CATSREVRGNYGYTF.

The chain employs TRBV6-5 and TRBJ1-1; TRBD1 matches 9 bases. The CDR3 is 15 amino acids. V was pared by 5 bases and J by 0 bases, with 4 bases of the junction left unmatched. Germline CDR1 is MNHEY and CDR2 is SVGAGI. CDR3 nucleotide sequence: TGTGCCAGCAGTACAGGGGGCGCAATGAACACTGAAGCTTTCTTT. Its translation is CASSTGGAMNTEAFF.

The chain carries TRBV6-5 and TRBJ2-3; TRBD2 aligns across 7 bases. The length of the CDR3 is 15 residues. Trimming cost V 6 bases and J 2 bases; bases outside gene matches: 8. CDR1 and CDR2 from the germline V gene are MNHEY and SVGAGI. CDR3 in amino acids: CASSPGRTHTDTQYF. CDR3 in DNA: TGTGCCAGCAGCCCCGGGAGGACTCACACAGATACGCAGTATTTT.

The V gene is TRBV2, the J gene TRBJ1-5; TRBD1 agrees at 7 bases. The V segment lost 6 bases and the J segment 6 bases; nucleotides outside the gene matches: 8. Germline V CDR1 and CDR2: SNHLY, FYNNEI. The CDR3 length is 14 residues. CDR3 sequence: CASSGGTVRQPQHF. The CDR3 DNA is TGTGCCAGCAGCGGAGGGACAGTGCGTCAGCCCCAGCATTTT. The full variable domain, rest sourced from reference TRBV2 and TRBJ1-5, is EPEVTQTPSHQVTQMGQEVILRCVPISNHLYFYWYRQILGQKVEFLVSFYNNEISEKSEIFDDQFSVERPDGSNFTLKIRSTKLEDSAMYFCASSGGTVRQPQHFGDGTRLSIL.